This T cell receptor (beta chain) was identified during a study of T cell repertoires in cytomegalovirus infection. Study-wide context: Peptides in the study included HLA-C-restricted and HLA-B-restricted CMV epitopes. An indication of both CMV infection and matching HLA type came from public TCR beta signatures.

Looked up from germline, CDR1 is MGHRA and CDR2 is YSYEKL. The CDR3 has 16 amino acids. V lost 1 base, J lost 8 bases, and 20 bases lay in between. A word on this clonotype: Its target is not known.

Points from the study as a whole: CMV-specific TCR beta clonotypes restricted by HLA-C were the ones dominating the ex vivo response.

In TCRdb, the reads were re-called with MiXCR into one record per CDR3 protein. The repertoire includes 95,000 to 120,000 distinct CDR3 sequences, around 30% of them detected once, and 41% sits in the top ten. The chain links TRBV4-1 to TRBJ1-2; TRBD1 is a possible D gene (5 bases). The sequence derives from a human donor in good health (CMV status not recorded). Some clones in this sample may be carry-over from other donors' samples. This material consisted of CD8+ T cells from cultured PBMCs, taken from culture after CMV antigen stimulation. The CDR3 spells CASSQADVIGGEGYTF. The CDR3 region has the DNA TGCGCCAGCAGCCAAGCAGACGTGATTGGGGGAGAAGGCTACACCTTC.